This T cell receptor beta chain was observed in a study of blood T cell repertoires in COVID-19. This clone was found a few times. The CDR3 runs to 13 residues. The trim removed 3 bases at V and 5 bases at J, leaving 6 bases unmatched. Germline V CDR1 and CDR2: GTSNPN, SVGIG (reference sequence). Produced via immunoSEQ multiplex PCR; TCRdb's table is partial and in-frame only. The repertoire holds 400,000 or so clones, with about 89% as singletons. The TCR comes from a woman between 35 and 50 years old with COVID-19, enrolled during active disease. Sequenced material: peripheral blood. The J gene is TRBJ2-5, the V gene TRBV30, with 7 bases lining up with TRBD1. This CDR3 is CAWRNRGRETQYF. The CDR3 bases are TGTGCCTGGAGGAACAGGGGCAGGGAGACCCAGTACTTC.